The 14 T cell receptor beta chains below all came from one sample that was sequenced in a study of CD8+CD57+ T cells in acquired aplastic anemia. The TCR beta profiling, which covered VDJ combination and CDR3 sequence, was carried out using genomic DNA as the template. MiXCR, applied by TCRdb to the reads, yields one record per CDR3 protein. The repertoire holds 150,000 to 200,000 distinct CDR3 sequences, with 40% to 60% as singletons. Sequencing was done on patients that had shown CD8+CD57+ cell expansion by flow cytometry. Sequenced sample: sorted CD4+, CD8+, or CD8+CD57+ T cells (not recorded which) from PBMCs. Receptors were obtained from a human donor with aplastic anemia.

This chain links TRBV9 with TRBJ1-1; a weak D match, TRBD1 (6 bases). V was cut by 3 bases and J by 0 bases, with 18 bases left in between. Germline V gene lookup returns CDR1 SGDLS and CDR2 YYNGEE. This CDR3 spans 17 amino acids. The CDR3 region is CASSGRTDTILNTEAFF. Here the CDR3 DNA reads TGTGCCAGCAGCGGGCGGACAGACACTATCCTGAACACTGAAGCTTTCTTT.

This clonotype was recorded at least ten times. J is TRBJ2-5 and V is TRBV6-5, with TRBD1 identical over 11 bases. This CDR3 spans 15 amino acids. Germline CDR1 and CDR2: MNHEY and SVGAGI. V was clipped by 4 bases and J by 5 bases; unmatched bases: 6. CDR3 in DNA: TGTGCCAGCAGTTCGGGACAGGGGGTTGTGGAGACCCAGTACTTC. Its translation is CASSSGQGVVETQYF.

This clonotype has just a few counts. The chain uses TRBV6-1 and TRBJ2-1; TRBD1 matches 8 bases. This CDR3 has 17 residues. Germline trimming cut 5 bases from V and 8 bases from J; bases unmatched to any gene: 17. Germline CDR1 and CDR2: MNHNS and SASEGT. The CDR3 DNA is TGTGCCAGCAGTACCCCGGTCGGGGACAGGAAAGACGATGAGCAGTTCTTC. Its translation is CASSTPVGDRKDDEQFF.

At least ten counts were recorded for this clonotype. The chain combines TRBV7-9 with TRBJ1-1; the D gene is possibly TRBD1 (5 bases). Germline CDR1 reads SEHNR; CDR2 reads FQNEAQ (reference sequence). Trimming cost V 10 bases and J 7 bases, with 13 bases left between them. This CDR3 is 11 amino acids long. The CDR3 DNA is TGTGCCACCTTCTGGGGCGGTGAAGCTTTCTTT. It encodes CATFWGGEAFF.

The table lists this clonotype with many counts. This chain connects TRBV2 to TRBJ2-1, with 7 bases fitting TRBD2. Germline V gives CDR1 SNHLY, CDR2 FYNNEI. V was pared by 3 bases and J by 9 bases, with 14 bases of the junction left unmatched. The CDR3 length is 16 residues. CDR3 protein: CASSDRSSGYGGEQFF. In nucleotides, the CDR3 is TGTGCCAGCAGTGATAGGTCTAGCGGATATGGGGGTGAGCAGTTCTTC.

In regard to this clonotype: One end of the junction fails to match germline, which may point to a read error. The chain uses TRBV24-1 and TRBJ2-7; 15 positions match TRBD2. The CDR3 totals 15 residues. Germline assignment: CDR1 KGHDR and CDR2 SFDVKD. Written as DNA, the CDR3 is TGTGCCGCCAGTGACCAGGGACTAGCGGGAGGCGAGCAGTACTTC. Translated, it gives CAASDQGLAGGEQYF.

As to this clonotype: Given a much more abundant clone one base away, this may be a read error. The CDR3 DNA follows: TGTGCCAGCAACCAACGTGCTGGGGGACAGGTAATGAACACTGAAGCTTTCTTT. It codes for CASNQRAGGQVMNTEAFF. J is TRBJ1-1 and V is TRBV14; TRBD1 aligns across 8 bases. Germline lookup yields CDR1 SGHDN and CDR2 FVKESK. The CDR3 runs to 18 residues.

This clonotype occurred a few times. This CDR3 reads CASRDAISYEQYF. CDR3 nucleotide sequence: TGTGCCAGCAGGGACGCGATCTCCTACGAGCAGTACTTC. This chain links TRBV12-3 or TRBV12-4 with TRBJ2-7; no clear D gene. V shed 6 bases and J shed 0 bases, with 9 bases lying between them. This CDR3 has 13 amino acids.

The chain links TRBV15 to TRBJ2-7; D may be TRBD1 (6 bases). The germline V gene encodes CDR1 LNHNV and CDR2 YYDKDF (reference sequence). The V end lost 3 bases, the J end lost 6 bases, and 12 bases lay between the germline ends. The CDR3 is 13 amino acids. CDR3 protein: CATSSRVGGEQYF. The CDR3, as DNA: TGTGCCACCAGCAGCCGGGTAGGGGGCGAGCAGTACTTC.

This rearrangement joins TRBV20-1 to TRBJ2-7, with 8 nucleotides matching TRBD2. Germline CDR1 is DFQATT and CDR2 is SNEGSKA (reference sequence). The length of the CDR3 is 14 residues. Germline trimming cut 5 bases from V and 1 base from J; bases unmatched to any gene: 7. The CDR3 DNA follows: TGCAGTGCTGCCGGGACTAGATTATCCTACGAGCAGTACTTC. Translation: CSAAGTRLSYEQYF.

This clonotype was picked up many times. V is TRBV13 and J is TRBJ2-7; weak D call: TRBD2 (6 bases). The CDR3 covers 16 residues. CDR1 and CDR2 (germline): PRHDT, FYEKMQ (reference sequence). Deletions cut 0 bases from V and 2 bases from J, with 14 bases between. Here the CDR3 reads CASSLGTGLRTYEQYF. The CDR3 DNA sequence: TGTGCCAGCAGCTTAGGTACGGGACTTCGTACCTACGAGCAGTACTTC. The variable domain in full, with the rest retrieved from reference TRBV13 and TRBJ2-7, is AAGVIQSPRHLIKEKRETATLKCYPIPRHDTVYWYQQGPGQDPQFLISFYEKMQSDKGSIPDRFSAQQFSDYHSELNMSSLELGDSALYFCASSLGTGLRTYEQYFGPGTRLTVT.

This chain's CDR3 is CASSQDLGPGAGYTF. The CDR3 bases are TGTGCCAGCAGCCAAGATCTCGGGCCAGGAGCGGGCTACACCTTC. The chain joins TRBV3-1 to TRBJ1-2; D not resolved. Germline loops: CDR1 LGHDT, CDR2 YNNKEL (reference sequence). The CDR3 contains 15 residues. V was pared by 0 bases and J by 8 bases, with 16 bases between.

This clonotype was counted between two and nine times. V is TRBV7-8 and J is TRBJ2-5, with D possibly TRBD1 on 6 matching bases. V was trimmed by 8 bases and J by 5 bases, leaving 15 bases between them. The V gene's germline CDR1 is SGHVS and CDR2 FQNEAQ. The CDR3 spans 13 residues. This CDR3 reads CASGDNLGETQYF. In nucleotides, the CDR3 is TGTGCCAGCGGGGACAACCTCGGGGAGACCCAGTACTTC.

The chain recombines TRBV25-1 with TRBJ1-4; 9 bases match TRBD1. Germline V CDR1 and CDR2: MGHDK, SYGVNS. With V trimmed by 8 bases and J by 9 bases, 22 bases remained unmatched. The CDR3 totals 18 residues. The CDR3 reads CASGEPGQGLLPRKKLFF. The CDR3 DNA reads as TGTGCCAGCGGGGAACCGGGACAGGGATTACTGCCACGAAAAAAACTGTTTTTT.